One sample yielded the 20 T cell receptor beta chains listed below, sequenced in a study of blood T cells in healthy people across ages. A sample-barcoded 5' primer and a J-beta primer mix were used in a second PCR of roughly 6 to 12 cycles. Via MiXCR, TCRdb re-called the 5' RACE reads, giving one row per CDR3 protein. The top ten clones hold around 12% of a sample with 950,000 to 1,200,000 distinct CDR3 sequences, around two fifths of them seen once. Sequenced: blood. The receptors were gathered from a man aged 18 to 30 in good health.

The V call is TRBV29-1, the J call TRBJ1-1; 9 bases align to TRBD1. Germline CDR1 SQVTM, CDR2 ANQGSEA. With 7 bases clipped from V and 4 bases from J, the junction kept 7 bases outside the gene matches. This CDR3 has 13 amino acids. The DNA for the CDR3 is TGCAGCGGCAGACAGGGGGGGAGCACTGAAGCTTTCTTT. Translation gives CSGRQGGSTEAFF.

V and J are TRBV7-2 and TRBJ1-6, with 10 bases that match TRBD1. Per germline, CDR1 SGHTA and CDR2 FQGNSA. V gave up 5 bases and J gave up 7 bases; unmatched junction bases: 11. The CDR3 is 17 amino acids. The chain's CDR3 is CASSHYGTGVKNSPLHF. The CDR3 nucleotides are TGTGCCAGCAGCCACTATGGGACAGGGGTGAAGAATTCACCCCTCCACTTT.

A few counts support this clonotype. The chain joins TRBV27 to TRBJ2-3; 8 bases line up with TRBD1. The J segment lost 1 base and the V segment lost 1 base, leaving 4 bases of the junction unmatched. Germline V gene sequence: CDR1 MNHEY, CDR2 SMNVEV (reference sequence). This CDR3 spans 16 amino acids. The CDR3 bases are TGTGCCAGCAGTTTATATCCAGGGGGCGGCACAGATACGCAGTATTTT. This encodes CASSLYPGGGTDTQYF.

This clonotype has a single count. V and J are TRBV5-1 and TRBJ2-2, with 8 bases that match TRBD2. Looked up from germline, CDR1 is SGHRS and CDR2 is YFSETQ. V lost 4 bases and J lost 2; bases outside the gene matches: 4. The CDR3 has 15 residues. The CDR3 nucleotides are TGCGCCAGCAGCAGCGGGGGAATCAACACCGGGGAGCTGTTTTTT. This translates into CASSSGGINTGELFF.

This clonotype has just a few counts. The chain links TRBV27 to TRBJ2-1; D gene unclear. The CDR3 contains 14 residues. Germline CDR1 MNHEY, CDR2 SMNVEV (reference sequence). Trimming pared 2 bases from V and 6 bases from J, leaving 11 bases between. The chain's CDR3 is CASSLRPGRNEQFF. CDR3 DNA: TGTGCCAGCAGTTTACGGCCAGGACGCAATGAGCAGTTCTTC.

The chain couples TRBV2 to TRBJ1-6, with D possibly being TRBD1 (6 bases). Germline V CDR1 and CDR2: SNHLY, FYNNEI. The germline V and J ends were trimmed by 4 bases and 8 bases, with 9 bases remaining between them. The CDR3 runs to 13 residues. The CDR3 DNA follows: TGTGCCAGCAGTGTGGGGGCAGATTCACCCCTCCACTTT. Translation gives CASSVGADSPLHF.

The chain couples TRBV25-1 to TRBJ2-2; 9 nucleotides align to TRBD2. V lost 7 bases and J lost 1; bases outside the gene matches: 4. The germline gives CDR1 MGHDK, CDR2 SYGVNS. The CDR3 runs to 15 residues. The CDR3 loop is CASTFSGGNTGELFF. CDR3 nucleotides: TGTGCCAGCACCTTTAGCGGGGGGAACACCGGGGAGCTGTTTTTT.

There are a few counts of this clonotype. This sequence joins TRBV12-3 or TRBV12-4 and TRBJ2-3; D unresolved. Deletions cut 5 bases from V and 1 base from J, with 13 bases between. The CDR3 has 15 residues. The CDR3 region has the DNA TGTGCCAGCAGTCCTGCCGGAAGAGGCACAGATACGCAGTATTTT. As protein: CASSPAGRGTDTQYF.

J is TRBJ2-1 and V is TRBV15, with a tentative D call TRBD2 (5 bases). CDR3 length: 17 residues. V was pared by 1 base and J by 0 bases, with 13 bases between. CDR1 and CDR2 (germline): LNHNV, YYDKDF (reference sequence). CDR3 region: CATSRGQRPSSYNEQFF. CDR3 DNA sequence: TGTGCCACCAGCAGAGGTCAGCGGCCCAGCTCCTACAATGAGCAGTTCTTC. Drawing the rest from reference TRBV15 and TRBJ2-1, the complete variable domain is DAMVIQNPRYQVTQFGKPVTLSCSQTLNHNVMYWYQQKSSQAPKLLFHYYDKDFNNEADTPDNFQSRRPNTSFCFLDIRSPGLGDTAMYLCATSRGQRPSSYNEQFFGPGTRLTVL.

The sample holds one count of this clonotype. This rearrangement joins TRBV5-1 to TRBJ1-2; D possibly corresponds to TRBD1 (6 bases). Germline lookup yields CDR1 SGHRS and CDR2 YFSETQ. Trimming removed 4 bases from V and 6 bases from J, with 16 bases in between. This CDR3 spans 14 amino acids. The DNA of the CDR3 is TGCGCCAGCAGCCAACTATTGGCAGGGGATGGCTACACCTTC. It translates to CASSQLLAGDGYTF.

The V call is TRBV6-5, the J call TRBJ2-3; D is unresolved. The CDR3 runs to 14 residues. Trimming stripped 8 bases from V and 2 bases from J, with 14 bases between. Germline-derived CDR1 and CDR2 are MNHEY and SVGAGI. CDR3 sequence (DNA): TGTGCCAGCGGACCGGGTCCAGACACAGATACGCAGTATTTT. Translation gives CASGPGPDTDTQYF.

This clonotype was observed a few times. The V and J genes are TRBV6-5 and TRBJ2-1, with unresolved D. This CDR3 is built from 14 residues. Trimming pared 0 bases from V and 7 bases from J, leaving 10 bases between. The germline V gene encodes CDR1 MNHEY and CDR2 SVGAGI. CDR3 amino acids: CASSYSTLGNEQFF. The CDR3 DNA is TGTGCCAGCAGTTACTCGACCCTGGGTAATGAGCAGTTCTTC.

Written as DNA, the CDR3 is TGTGCCAGCAGTGAACAGGGCAGGGAGAACAATCAGCCCCAGCATTTT. Translating it yields CASSEQGRENNQPQHF. This chain connects TRBV6-1 to TRBJ1-5, with D perhaps matching TRBD1 (5 bases). CDR1 is MNHNS and CDR2 is SASEGT in the germline V gene. Trimming pared 2 bases from V and 3 bases from J, leaving 14 bases between. The CDR3 is 16 residues long.

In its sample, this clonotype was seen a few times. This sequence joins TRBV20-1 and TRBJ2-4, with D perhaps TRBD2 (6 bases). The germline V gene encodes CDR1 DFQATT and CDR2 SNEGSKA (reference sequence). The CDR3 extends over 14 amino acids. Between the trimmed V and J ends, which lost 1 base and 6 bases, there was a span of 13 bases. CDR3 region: CSARGLVGGNIQYF. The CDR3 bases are TGCAGTGCTAGAGGACTAGTCGGGGGAAACATTCAGTACTTC.

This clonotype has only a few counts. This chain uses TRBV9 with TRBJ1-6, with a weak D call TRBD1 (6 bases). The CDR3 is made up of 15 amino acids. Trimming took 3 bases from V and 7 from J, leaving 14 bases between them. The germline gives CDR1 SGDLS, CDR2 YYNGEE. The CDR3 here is CASSGSDRRNSPLHF. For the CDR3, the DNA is TGTGCCAGCAGCGGGTCGGACAGAAGGAATTCACCCCTCCACTTT.

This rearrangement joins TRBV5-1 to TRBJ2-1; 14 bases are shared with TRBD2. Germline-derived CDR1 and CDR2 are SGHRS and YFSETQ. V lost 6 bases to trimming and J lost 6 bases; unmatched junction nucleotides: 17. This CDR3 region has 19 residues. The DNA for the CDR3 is TGCGCCAGCACAAATCCTGGGACTAGCGGGGGCCCTATCCTCAATGAGCAGTTCTTC. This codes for CASTNPGTSGGPILNEQFF.

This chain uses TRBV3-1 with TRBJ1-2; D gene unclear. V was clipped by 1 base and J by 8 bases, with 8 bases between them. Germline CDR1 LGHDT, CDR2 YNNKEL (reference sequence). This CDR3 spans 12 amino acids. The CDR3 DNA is TGTGCCAGCAGCCAAGTATTGGCGGGCTACACCTTC. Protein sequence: CASSQVLAGYTF.

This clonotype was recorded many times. The CDR3 region has the DNA TGTGCCAGCAGCCTGGAGGCGAACACTGAAGCTTTCTTT. It is translated as CASSLEANTEAFF. V is TRBV7-3 and J is TRBJ1-1, with D unclear. In germline, CDR1 is SGHTA, CDR2 FQGTGA. The CDR3 consists of 13 residues. Trimming stripped 5 bases from V and 1 base from J, with 8 bases between. Together with reference TRBV7-3 and TRBJ1-1, the CDR3 gives the full variable domain: GAGVSQTPSNKVTEKGKYVELRCDPISGHTALYWYRQSLGQGPEFLIYFQGTGAADDSGLPNDRFFAVRPEGSVSTLKIQRTERGDSAVYLCASSLEANTEAFFGQGTRLTVV.

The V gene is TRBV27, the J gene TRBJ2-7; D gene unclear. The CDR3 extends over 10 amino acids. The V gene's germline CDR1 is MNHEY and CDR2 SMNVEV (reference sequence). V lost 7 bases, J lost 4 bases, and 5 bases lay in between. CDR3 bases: TGTGCCAGCATCCCTTACGAGCAGTACTTC. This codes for CASIPYEQYF.

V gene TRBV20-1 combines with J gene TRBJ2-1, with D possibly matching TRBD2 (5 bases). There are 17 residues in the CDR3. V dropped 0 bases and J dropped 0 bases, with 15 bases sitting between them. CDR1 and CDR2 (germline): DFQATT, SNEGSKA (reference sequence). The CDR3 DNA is TGCAGTGCTAGAGATATTTTTCTAGGAGGCTCCTACAATGAGCAGTTCTTC. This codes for CSARDIFLGGSYNEQFF.